This entry lists 10 T cell receptor beta chains sequenced from one sample in a study of blood T cells in healthy people across ages. A second about 6 to 12 cycle PCR used barcoded and J-beta primers. One entry per CDR3 protein, called by TCRdb with MiXCR from the 5' RACE reads. The data contain 1.5 million to 1.8 million distinct CDR3 sequences, approximately 43% of them seen just once; the ten biggest clones take up about 3.8%. The sample consisted of blood. The source is a woman younger than 35 in good health.

This clonotype was counted many times. This chain connects TRBV6-5 to TRBJ2-7; no definite D call. This CDR3 region has 11 residues. The germline CDR1 and CDR2 sequences are MNHEY and SVGAGI. V lost 4 bases and J lost 7, with 8 bases in between. The CDR3 sequence is CASSSNSEQYF. The CDR3 DNA sequence: TGTGCCAGCAGTTCTAATAGTGAGCAGTACTTC.

This clonotype was picked up many times. The rearrangement joins TRBV12-3 or TRBV12-4 to TRBJ2-3; 7 bases are shared with TRBD2. Germline trimming cut 7 bases from V and 6 bases from J; bases unmatched to any gene: 1. This CDR3 has 11 amino acids. As DNA, the CDR3 is TGTGCCAGCAAACTAGCGGATACGCAGTATTTT. Translating it yields CASKLADTQYF.

This clonotype was picked up a small number of times. The CDR3 reads CSAKLAGVNEQFF. The CDR3 nucleotides are TGCAGTGCTAAGCTAGCGGGTGTTAATGAGCAGTTCTTC. The chain links TRBV20-1 to TRBJ2-1, with 8 bases that match TRBD2. This CDR3 has 13 residues. Per germline, CDR1 DFQATT and CDR2 SNEGSKA (reference sequence). V lost 4 bases to trimming and J lost 7 bases; unmatched junction nucleotides: 6.

This clonotype was detected many times. The rearrangement links TRBV18 to TRBJ2-1, with TRBD2 matching over 13 bases. Germline CDR1 and CDR2: KGHSH and LQKENI. The CDR3 totals 19 residues. V shed 0 bases, J shed 0 bases, and the junction held 5 bases outside the gene matches. CDR3 protein: CASSPPGLAGTSSYNEQFF. The CDR3 nucleotides are TGTGCCAGCTCACCACCGGGACTAGCGGGGACTAGCTCCTACAATGAGCAGTTCTTC. The full variable domain, completed using reference TRBV18 and TRBJ2-1, is NAGVMQNPRHLVRRRGQEARLRCSPMKGHSHVYWYRQLPEEGLKFMVYLQKENIIDESGMPKERFSAEFPKEGPSILRIQQVVRGDSAAYFCASSPPGLAGTSSYNEQFFGPGTRLTVL.

This chain uses TRBV7-2 with TRBJ2-5; possibly TRBD2 for D (6 bases). In germline, CDR1 is SGHTA, CDR2 FQGNSA. Trimming shortened V by 6 bases and J by 3 bases, and 14 bases separated the two germline ends. CDR3 length: 14 residues. CDR3 sequence: CASSFRAGEETQYF. In DNA, the CDR3 is TGTGCCAGCAGTTTCAGAGCGGGCGAAGAGACCCAGTACTTC.

This chain joins TRBV29-1 and TRBJ1-2; perhaps TRBD1 as D (5 bases). Germline-derived CDR1 and CDR2 are SQVTM and ANQGSEA. Deletions cut 7 bases from V and 2 bases from J, with 14 bases between. CDR3 length: 13 amino acids. In DNA form, the CDR3 reads TGCAGCGCCAGGGACGCCGCGAACTATGGCTACACCTTC. Translation: CSARDAANYGYTF.

In regard to this clonotype: One end of the junction is discordant with germline, which a read error may explain. The V call is TRBV25-1, the J call TRBJ2-1, with D tentatively TRBD2 (7 bases). Germline CDR1 reads MGHDK; CDR2 reads SYGVNS. The CDR3 is 15 amino acids. In DNA, the CDR3 is TGTGCCAGCAGTGAATTAAAGGGGGGGATCAATGGGCAGTTCTTC. Translating it yields CASSELKGGINGQFF. The full variable domain, in which reference TRBV25-1 and TRBJ2-1 provide the parts outside the CDR3, is EADIYQTPRYLVIGTGKKITLECSQTMGHDKMYWYQQDPGMELHLIHYSYGVNSTEKGDLSSESTVSRIRTEHFPLTLESARPSHTSQYLCASSELKGGINGQFFGPGTRLTVL.

V is TRBV25-1 and J is TRBJ1-2; TRBD1 matches 8 bases. The CDR3 runs 13 residues. Germline lookup yields CDR1 MGHDK and CDR2 SYGVNS. V lost 6 bases and J lost 4; bases outside the gene matches: 4. The CDR3 region has the DNA TGTGCCAGCAGGGGACAGGCTGGCTATGGCTACACCTTC. Translating it yields CASRGQAGYGYTF.

This chain joins TRBV25-1 and TRBJ2-3; 8 bases agree with TRBD2. Germline V gives CDR1 MGHDK, CDR2 SYGVNS. The CDR3 has 14 residues. Trimming cost V 3 bases and J 7 bases; bases outside gene matches: 6. The CDR3 DNA reads as TGTGCCAGCAGTGATGGACTAGCTGCATATACGCAGTATTTT. This encodes CASSDGLAAYTQYF.

The chain couples TRBV27 to TRBJ2-3, with 9 nucleotides matching TRBD2. The CDR3 is 16 residues long. Germline loops: CDR1 MNHEY, CDR2 SMNVEV (reference sequence). With 4 bases clipped from V and 6 bases from J, the junction kept 11 bases outside the gene matches. CDR3 in DNA: TGTGCCAGCAGTTCCCAACTAGCGGGTCTCATTGATACGCAGTATTTT. This sequence encodes CASSSQLAGLIDTQYF.